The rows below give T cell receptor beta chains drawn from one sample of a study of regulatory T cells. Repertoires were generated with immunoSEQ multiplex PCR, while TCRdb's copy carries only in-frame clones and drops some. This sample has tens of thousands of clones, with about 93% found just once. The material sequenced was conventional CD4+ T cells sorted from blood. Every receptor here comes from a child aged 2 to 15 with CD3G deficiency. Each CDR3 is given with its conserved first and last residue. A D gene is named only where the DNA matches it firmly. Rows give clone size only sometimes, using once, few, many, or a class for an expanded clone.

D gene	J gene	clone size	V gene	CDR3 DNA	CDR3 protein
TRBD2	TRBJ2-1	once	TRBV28	TGTGCCAGCAGTTTTATCGGGGGACTAGTCAATGAGCAGTTCTTC	CASSFIGGLVNEQFF
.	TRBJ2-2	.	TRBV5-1	TGCGCCAGCAGCTTGGGGACGACAGGGAACACCGGGGAGCTGTTTTTT	CASSLGTTGNTGELFF
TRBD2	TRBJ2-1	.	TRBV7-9	TGTGCCAGCAGCAGAAGACTAGCGAGCAATGAGCAGTTCTTC	CASSRRLASNEQFF
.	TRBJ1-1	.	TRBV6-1	TGTGCCAGCAGTACGGACGGGCGCGGGGGGGGCGCTTTCTTT	CASSTDGRGGGAFF
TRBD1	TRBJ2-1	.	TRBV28	TGTGCCAGCAGCCGAGCCGACCGGGACAGAGACAATGAGCAGTTCTTC	CASSRADRDRDNEQFF
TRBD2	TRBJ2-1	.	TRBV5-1	TGCGCCAGCAGCTTGGTCAGCGGGAGAAATGAGCAGTTCTTC	CASSLVSGRNEQFF
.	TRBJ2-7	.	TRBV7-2	TGTGCCAGCAGCTTAGTGTGGGGGTACGAGCAGTACTTC	CASSLVWGYEQYF
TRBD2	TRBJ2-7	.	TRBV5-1	TGCGCCAGCAGCTTAGCGGGAGGTAACGAGCAGTACTTC	CASSLAGGNEQYF
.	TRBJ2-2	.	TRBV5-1	TGCGCCAGCAGCTTAGCGGGGACAAACACCGGGGAGCTGTTTTTT	CASSLAGTNTGELFF
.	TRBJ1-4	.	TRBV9	TGTGCCAGCAGCGCTACAGGGTCCCCTAATGAAAAACTGTTTTTT	CASSATGSPNEKLFF
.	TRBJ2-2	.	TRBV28	TGTGCCAGCAGTTTACGTCTAACGTCGAACACCGGGGAGCTGTTTTTT	CASSLRLTSNTGELFF
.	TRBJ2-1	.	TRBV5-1	TGCGCCAGCAGTCCCGGGACCCAGTCCTACAATGAGCAGTTCTTC	CASSPGTQSYNEQFF
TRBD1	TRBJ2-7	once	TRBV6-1	TGTGCCAGCACCTCCTCGTTACAGGGGAGCAAGCAGTACTTC	CASTSSLQGSKQYF
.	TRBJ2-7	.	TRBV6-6	TGTGCCAGCAGTTACTCGGGCCCCTACGAGCAGTACTTC	CASSYSGPYEQYF
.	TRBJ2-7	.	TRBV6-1	TGTGCCAGCAGGGCCTCCGGGACCTACGAGCAGTACTTC	CASRASGTYEQYF
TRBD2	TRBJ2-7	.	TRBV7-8	TGTGCCAGCAGCTTAGCGTTAGCGGGAGCCTACGAGCAGTACTTC	CASSLALAGAYEQYF
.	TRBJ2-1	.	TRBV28	TGTGCCAGCAGTCTTAGGGCCCTGCGGGAACCTTACAATGAGCAGTTCTTC	CASSLRALREPYNEQFF
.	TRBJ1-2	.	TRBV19	TGTGCCAGTAGTACCACGGGCTCCTCGAAGTCGGGCTACACCTTC	CASSTTGSSKSGYTF
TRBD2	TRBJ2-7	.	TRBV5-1	TGCGCCAGCAGCGTACAAGCGGGGTCCGAGCAGTACTTC	CASSVQAGSEQYF
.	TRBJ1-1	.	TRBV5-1	TGCGCCAGCAGCTTGGACGGCGTTTCGGATGAAGCTTTCTTT	CASSLDGVSDEAFF
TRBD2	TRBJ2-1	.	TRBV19	TGTGCCAGTAGTCCAGGACTAGTATCTAGTGAGCAGTTCTTC	CASSPGLVSSEQFF
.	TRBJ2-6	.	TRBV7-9	TGTGCCAGCAGCTTAACCTGGTCCGGGGCCAACGTCCTGACTTTC	CASSLTWSGANVLTF
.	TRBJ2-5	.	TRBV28	TGTGCCAGCAGTTTAGTGGGGGCGGAGACCCAGTACTTC	CASSLVGAETQYF
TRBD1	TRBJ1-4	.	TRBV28	TGTGCCAGCAGTTCCCCGACCAGGGGGGGGGAAAAACTGTTTTTT	CASSSPTRGGEKLFF
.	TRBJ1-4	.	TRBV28	TGTGCCAGCAGTCTAAGGACAGCCGGGGCAGAAAAACTGTTTTTT	CASSLRTAGAEKLFF
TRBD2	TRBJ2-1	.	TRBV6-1	TGTGCCAGCAGTGAAGCGCTTCGGCTAGCGGGAGTAAATGAGCAGTTCTTC	CASSEALRLAGVNEQFF
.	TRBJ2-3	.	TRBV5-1	TGCGCCAGCAGCAGGGGCGACAGGAGCACAGATACGCAGTATTTT	CASSRGDRSTDTQYF
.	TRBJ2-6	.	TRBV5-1	TGCGCCAGCAGCTTGGGACCTGGGGCCAACGTCCTGACTTTC	CASSLGPGANVLTF
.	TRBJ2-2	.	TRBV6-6	TGTGCCAGCAGTTTAACTCAGGGGATCGGGGAGCTGTTTTTT	CASSLTQGIGELFF
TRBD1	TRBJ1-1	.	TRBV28	TGTGCCAGCAGTTTAACAGGGGGCACTGAAGCTTTCTTT	CASSLTGGTEAFF
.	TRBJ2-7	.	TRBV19	TGTGCCAGGCGGAGGTCGGGGGAGCAGTACTTC	CARRRSGEQYF
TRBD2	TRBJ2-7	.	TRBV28	TGTGCCAGCAGTTGGGGGATGAGCGGGAGGCGCGAGCAGTACTTC	CASSWGMSGRREQYF
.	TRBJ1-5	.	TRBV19	TGTGCCAGTAGTATCCGCAAGAGCAATCAGCCCCAGCATTTT	CASSIRKSNQPQHF
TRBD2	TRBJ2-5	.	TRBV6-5	TGTGCCAGCAGGGACTTATTAGGGGAGGGAGAGACCCAGTACTTC	CASRDLLGEGETQYF
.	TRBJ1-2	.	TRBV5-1	TGCGCCAGCAGCCCATACACAGGGAGCGGAACTACTAACTATGGCTACACCTTC	CASSPYTGSGTTNYGYTF
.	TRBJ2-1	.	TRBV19	TGTGCCAGTAGTGCGGGACTGGAGCAGTTCTTC	CASSAGLEQFF
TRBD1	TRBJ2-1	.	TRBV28	TGTGCCAGCAGTCCCGTGGGACAGAACAATGAGCAGTTCTTC	CASSPVGQNNEQFF
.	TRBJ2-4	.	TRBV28	TGTGCCAGCAGTTTAGGGGGGTTAGCCAAAAACATTCAGTACTTC	CASSLGGLAKNIQYF
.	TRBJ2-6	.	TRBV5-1	TGCGCCAGCAGCTTGGACGCTGGGGCCAACGTCCTGACTTTC	CASSLDAGANVLTF
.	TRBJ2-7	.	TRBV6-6	TGTGCCAGCAGTTATGAGTCAGGGGGGGCCTACGAGCAGTACTTC	CASSYESGGAYEQYF
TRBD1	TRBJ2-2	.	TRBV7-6	TGTGCCAGCAGCTTATCCCCGACAGGGGCGGTCACCGGGGAGCTGTTTTTT	CASSLSPTGAVTGELFF
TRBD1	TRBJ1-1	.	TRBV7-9	TGTGCCAGCAGCTTAGCGCAGGGGGGGACAGAAGCTTTCTTT	CASSLAQGGTEAFF
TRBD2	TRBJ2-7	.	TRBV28	TGTGCCAGCAGTCGCCTCACTAGCGGGAGCGACGAGCAGTACTTC	CASSRLTSGSDEQYF
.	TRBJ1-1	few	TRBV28	TGTGCCAGCAGCTCGGACGGCCTGAACACTGAAGCTTTCTTT	CASSSDGLNTEAFF
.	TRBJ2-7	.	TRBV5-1	TGCGCCAGCAGCTCGGGACGGGTCGGCGAGCAGTACTTC	CASSSGRVGEQYF
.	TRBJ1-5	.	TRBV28	TGTGCCAGCAGTTCCCCCGATCAGCCCCAGCATTTT	CASSSPDQPQHF
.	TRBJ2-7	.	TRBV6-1	TGTGCCAGCAGTGAAAGGAATTCCTACGAGCAGTACTTC	CASSERNSYEQYF
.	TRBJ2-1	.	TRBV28	TGTGCCAGCAGACGCGGAGGAGGGTTCTACAATGAGCAGTTCTTC	CASRRGGGFYNEQFF
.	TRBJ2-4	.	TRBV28	TGTGCCAGCAGTTCTGGGGGCAGGGGAAACATTCAGTACTTC	CASSSGGRGNIQYF
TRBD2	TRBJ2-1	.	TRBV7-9	TGTGCCAGCAGCCGGGGACTAGCGGGAGGGTTGGGTGAGCAGTTCTTC	CASSRGLAGGLGEQFF
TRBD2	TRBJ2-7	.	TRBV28	TGTGCCAGCAGTTTAAGGGGGGCTAGCGGGCCAAGGGGGTACGAGCAGTACTTC	CASSLRGASGPRGYEQYF
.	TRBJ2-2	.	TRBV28	TGTGCCAGCAGAAAGAGGACCTCCACCGGGGAGCTGTTTTTT	CASRKRTSTGELFF
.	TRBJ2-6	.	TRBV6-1	TGTGCCAGCAGTGAACGACAGTTTAGGGGTTCGGGGGCCAACGTCCTGACTTTC	CASSERQFRGSGANVLTF
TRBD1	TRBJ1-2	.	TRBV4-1	TGCGCCAGCAGCCCCCCCACAGGGGATAACTATGGCTACACCTTC	CASSPPTGDNYGYTF